This record looks at one T cell receptor beta chain sequence and its context. The antigen is undetermined. The same CDR3 can be traced to other DNA sequences in this sample. The CDR3 is 12 amino acids. Looked up from germline, CDR1 is GTSNPN and CDR2 is SVGIG (reference sequence). Trimming removed 0 bases from V and 8 bases from J, with 7 bases in between. The entry originates in a study of beta chain features in type 1 diabetes. On the study more broadly: No patient-donor differences in age, gender, total cells or subset yield.

General study findings and limits: For type 1 diabetes patients, VDJ junctions showed fewer insertions and more deletions.

Expressed TCRB transcripts got sequenced, as all isolated RNA was reverse transcribed. Produced via immunoSEQ multiplex PCR; TCRdb's table is partial and in-frame only. The table lists hundreds of thousands of clones, under 70% of them singletons. This TCR came from a young man in good health. The V call is TRBV30, the J call TRBJ1-4; D gene ambiguous. Material for sequencing was naive CD4+ T cells from blood. CDR3 residues: CAWSVSGEKLFF. CDR3 nucleotides: TGTGCCTGGAGTGTATCGGGGGAAAAACTGTTTTTT.